Shown below are 10 T cell receptor beta chains from a single sample sequenced in a study of T cells in Graves' hyperthyroidism and ophthalmopathy. TCR beta CDR3 sequences were amplified from RNA transcripts. The HTBI primer set served for first-round RT-PCR of the TCR CDR3. TCRdb re-called the multiplex PCR reads with MiXCR, one entry per CDR3 protein. Among 40,000 to 60,000 distinct CDR3 sequences listed, around half were seen once. The specimen was blood. The receptors originated from a woman in her fifties or sixties with Graves' ophthalmopathy.

The chain recombines TRBV7-9 with TRBJ1-2; maybe TRBD1 (6 bases). CDR3 length: 14 residues. Germline V CDR1 and CDR2: SEHNR, FQNEAQ (reference sequence). V lost 0 bases and J 7 bases, leaving 12 bases between the germline ends. CDR3 in DNA: TGTGCCAGCAGCTTAGCGAGGGGGGAAAGTGGCTACACCTTC. It codes for CASSLARGESGYTF.

Many counts were recorded for this clonotype. The chain combines TRBV19 with TRBJ2-2; tentatively, D is TRBD1 or TRBD2 (6 bases each). The length of the CDR3 is 17 residues. From germline, CDR1 is LNHDA and CDR2 SQIVND (reference sequence). Deletions cut 6 bases from V and 6 bases from J, with 23 bases between. CDR3 in amino acids: CASSARGPFGIAGELFF. For the CDR3, the DNA is TGTGCCAGTAGCGCCCGGGGGCCCTTCGGGATCGCCGGGGAGCTGTTTTTT.

The V call is TRBV6-4, the J call TRBJ2-1, with D uncertain. Trimming left V 2 bases short and J 3 bases short, with 11 bases between. Germline V gives CDR1 MRHNA, CDR2 SNTAGT. The CDR3 loop spans 15 amino acids. CDR3 protein: CASSDGVGDYNEQFF. The CDR3 bases are TGTGCCAGCAGTGACGGGGTTGGGGACTACAATGAGCAGTTCTTC.

This clonotype has at least ten counts. This chain connects TRBV5-8 to TRBJ2-7; tentatively, D is TRBD1 (6 bases). Trimming left V 4 bases short and J 3 bases short, with 11 bases between. Germline assignment: CDR1 SGHTS and CDR2 YDEGEE. This CDR3 comprises 13 residues. CDR3 protein: CASSLDRLYEQYF. DNA of the CDR3: TGTGCCAGCAGCCTAGACAGGCTCTACGAGCAGTACTTC.

This clonotype has just a few counts. A read error is possible here, since a much larger clone lies one base away. This is likely a read error, given that the CDR3 carries no conserved phenylalanine or tryptophan at its end. The genes are TRBV5-6 and TRBJ2-7; 7 bases agree with TRBD2. Trimming at V came to 4 bases and at J to 7 bases, leaving 11 bases not matched to a gene. In germline, CDR1 is SGHDT, CDR2 YYEEEE. The CDR3 is made up of 14 amino acids. The CDR3 loop reads CASSQTGTIREQYS. The CDR3 bases are TGTGCCAGCAGCCAGACCGGGACTATACGAGAGCAGTACTCC.

The V call is TRBV29-1, the J call TRBJ2-1; D perhaps matches TRBD2 (5 bases). Germline CDR1 SQVTM, CDR2 ANQGSEA. V dropped 6 bases and J dropped 0 bases, with 12 bases sitting between them. CDR3 length: 14 amino acids. The CDR3 sequence: CSVYRRSSYNEQFF. CDR3 DNA sequence: TGCAGCGTCTACCGGAGGAGCTCCTACAATGAGCAGTTCTTC.

This clonotype was recorded at least ten times. CDR3 in DNA: TGTGCCAGCAGGCCGGGACAGGGCCCCCTTCAGGCGTTCTTC. It translates to CASRPGQGPLQAFF. The chain carries TRBV6-5 and TRBJ2-1; 9 bases are a match to TRBD1. The CDR3 consists of 14 residues. Germline CDR1 reads MNHEY; CDR2 reads SVGAGI. Trimming took 6 bases from V and 15 from J; bases not matched to a gene: 15.

A remark on this clonotype: A much larger clone lies a single base off, so this may be a read error. The chain employs TRBV6-2 or TRBV6-3 and TRBJ2-7, with 14 bases that match TRBD2. The CDR3 consists of 14 residues. Per the germline V gene, CDR1 is MNHEY and CDR2 is SVGEGT. J gave up 3 bases and V 7 bases, and 2 bases lay outside the gene matches. The CDR3 sequence: CASKGLAGDYEQYF. The CDR3 bases are TGTGCCAGCAAGGGACTAGCGGGAGACTACGAGCAGTACTTC.

The DNA of the CDR3 is TGCAGTGCTACAAACTCAGGGGTCGGGGAGCTGTTTTTT. It encodes CSATNSGVGELFF. The chain uses TRBV20-1 and TRBJ2-2; D is possibly TRBD1 (6 bases). The CDR3 runs to 13 residues. V was clipped by 4 bases and J by 7 bases, with 13 bases between them. Germline V lookup: CDR1 DFQATT, CDR2 SNEGSKA (reference sequence).

About this clonotype itself: A much larger clone sits a single nucleotide away, making a read error possible. The CDR3 end shows no conserved phenylalanine or tryptophan, and so a read error is likely. The chain couples TRBV27 to TRBJ2-1; TRBD1 might be the D (6 bases). The CDR3 length is 12 residues. From germline, CDR1 is MNHEY and CDR2 SMNVEV (reference sequence). V was clipped by 7 bases and J by 4 bases, with 8 bases between them. CDR3: CASKGQYNEQFC. The CDR3 DNA follows: TGTGCCAGCAAAGGACAGTACAATGAGCAGTTCTGC.